This T cell receptor beta chain was profiled in a study of response to subunit inactivated influenza vaccine. This clonotype appeared many times. Each CDR3 protein is one row after TCRdb ran MiXCR on the RT-PCR reads. The sample yields more than 450,000 distinct CDR3 sequences, about 11% seen once. Germline CDR1 and CDR2: SGHRS and YFSETQ. V lost 4 bases to trimming and J lost 2 bases, with 10 bases between them. This CDR3 is 14 amino acids long. This sample was also put to use in a study of T cells expressing NK-cell markers. Per that study: For TCR beta, cDNA was produced by 5'RACE template switching with UMIs.

The sequencing used PBMCs from blood, collected on the day of vaccination. The clonotype comes from a man between 50 and 59 years old who received an inactivated influenza vaccine. This chain links TRBV5-1 with TRBJ1-3; a possible D gene is TRBD1 (6 bases). The CDR3 DNA reads as TGCGCCAGCAGCACCGGACAGCCTGGAAACACCATATATTTT. This sequence encodes CASSTGQPGNTIYF.